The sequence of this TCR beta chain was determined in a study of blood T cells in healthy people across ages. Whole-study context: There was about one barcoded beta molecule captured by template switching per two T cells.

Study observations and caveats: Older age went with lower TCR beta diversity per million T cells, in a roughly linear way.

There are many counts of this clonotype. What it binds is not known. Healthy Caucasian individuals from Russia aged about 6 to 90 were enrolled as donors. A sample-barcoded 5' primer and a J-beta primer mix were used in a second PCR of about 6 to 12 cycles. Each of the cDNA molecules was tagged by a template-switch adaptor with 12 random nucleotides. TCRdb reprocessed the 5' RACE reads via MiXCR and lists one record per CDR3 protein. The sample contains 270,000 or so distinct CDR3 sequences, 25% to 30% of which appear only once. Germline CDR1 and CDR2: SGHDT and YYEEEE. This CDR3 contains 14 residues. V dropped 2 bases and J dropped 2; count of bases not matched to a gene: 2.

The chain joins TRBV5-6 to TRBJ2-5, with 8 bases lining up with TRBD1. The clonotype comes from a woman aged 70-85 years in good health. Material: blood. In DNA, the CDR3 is TGTGCCAGCAGCTTCGGACAGGGTCAAGAGACCCAGTACTTC. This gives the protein CASSFGQGQETQYF.